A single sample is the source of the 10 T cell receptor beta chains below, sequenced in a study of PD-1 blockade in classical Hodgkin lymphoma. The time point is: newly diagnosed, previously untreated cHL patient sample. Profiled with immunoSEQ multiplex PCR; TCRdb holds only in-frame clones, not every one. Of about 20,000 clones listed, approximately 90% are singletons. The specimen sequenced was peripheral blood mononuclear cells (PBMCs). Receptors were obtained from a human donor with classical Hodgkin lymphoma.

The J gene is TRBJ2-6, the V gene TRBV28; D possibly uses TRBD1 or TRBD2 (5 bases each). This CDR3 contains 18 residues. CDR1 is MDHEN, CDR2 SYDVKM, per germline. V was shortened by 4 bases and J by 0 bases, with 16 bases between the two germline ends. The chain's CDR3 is CASSSSGTPGSGANVLTF. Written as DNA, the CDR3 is TGTGCCAGCAGTTCCTCCGGGACCCCCGGCTCTGGGGCCAACGTCCTGACTTTC.

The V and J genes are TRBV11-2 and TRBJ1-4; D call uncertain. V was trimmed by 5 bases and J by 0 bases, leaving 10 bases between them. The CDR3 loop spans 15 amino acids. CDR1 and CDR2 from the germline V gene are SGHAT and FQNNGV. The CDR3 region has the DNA TGTGCCAGCAGCCCCCACCCTGCAACTAATGAAAAACTGTTTTTT. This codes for CASSPHPATNEKLFF.

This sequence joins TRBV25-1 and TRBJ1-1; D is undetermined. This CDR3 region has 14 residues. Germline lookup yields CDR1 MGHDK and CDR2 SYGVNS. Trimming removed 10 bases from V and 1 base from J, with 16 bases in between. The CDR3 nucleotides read TGTGCCACGTCTGCCGGGCCTGCGAACACTGAAGCTTTCTTT. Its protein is CATSAGPANTEAFF.

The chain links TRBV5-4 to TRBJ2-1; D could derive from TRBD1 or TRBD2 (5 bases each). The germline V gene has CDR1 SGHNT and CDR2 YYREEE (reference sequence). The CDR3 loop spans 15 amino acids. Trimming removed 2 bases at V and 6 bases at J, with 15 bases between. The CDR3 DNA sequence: TGTGCCAGCAGCTTTGAGAGGGGTCGCGTCAATGAGCAGTTCTTC. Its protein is CASSFERGRVNEQFF. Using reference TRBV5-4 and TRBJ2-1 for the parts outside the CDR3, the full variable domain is ETGVTQSPTHLIKTRGQQVTLRCSSQSGHNTVSWYQQALGQGPQFIFQYYREEENGRGNFPPRFSGLQFPNYSSELNVNALELDDSALYLCASSFERGRVNEQFFGPGTRLTVL.

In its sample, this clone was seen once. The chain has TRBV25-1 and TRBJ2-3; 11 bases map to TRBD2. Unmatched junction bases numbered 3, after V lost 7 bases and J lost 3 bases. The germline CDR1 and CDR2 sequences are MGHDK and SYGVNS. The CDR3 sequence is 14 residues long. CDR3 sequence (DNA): TGTGCCAGCACCAGGACTAGCGGGACAGATACGCAGTATTTT. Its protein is CASTRTSGTDTQYF.

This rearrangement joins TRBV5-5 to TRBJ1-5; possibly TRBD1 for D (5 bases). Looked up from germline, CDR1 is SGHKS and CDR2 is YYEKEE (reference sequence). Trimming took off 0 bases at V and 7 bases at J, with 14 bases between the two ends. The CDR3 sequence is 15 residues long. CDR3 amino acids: CASSLVSAGNQPQHF. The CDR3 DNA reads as TGTGCCAGCAGCTTGGTTTCGGCAGGGAACCAGCCCCAGCATTTT. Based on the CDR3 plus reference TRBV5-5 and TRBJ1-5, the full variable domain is DAGVTQSPTHLIKTRGQQVTLRCSPISGHKSVSWYQQVLGQGPQFIFQYYEKEERGRGNFPDRFSARQFPNYSSELNVNALLLGDSALYLCASSLVSAGNQPQHFGDGTRLSIL.

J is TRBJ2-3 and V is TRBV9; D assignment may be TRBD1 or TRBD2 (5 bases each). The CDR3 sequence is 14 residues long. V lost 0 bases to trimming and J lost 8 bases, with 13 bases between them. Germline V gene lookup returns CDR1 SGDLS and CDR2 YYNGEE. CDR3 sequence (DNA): TGTGCCAGCAGCGTAGATGGAGGCCAGGGTACGCAGTATTTT. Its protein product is CASSVDGGQGTQYF.

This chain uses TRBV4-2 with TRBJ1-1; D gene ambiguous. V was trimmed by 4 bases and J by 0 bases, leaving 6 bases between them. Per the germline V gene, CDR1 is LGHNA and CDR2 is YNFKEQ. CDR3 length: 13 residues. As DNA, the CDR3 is TGTGCCAGCAGCCTAGGCCTGAACACTGAAGCTTTCTTT. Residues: CASSLGLNTEAFF.

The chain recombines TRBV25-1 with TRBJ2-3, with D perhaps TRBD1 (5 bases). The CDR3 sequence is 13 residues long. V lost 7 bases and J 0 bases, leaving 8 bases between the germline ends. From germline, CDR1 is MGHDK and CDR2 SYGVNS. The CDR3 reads CASIRGSTDTQYF. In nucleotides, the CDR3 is TGTGCCAGCATTAGGGGAAGCACAGATACGCAGTATTTT.

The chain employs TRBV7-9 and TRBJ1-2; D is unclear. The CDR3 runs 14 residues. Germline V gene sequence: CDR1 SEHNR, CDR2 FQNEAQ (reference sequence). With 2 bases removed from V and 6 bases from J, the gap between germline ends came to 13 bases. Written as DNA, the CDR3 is TGTGCCAGCAGCTTACTCGAGTCAGTCCATGGCTACACCTTC. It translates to CASSLLESVHGYTF.